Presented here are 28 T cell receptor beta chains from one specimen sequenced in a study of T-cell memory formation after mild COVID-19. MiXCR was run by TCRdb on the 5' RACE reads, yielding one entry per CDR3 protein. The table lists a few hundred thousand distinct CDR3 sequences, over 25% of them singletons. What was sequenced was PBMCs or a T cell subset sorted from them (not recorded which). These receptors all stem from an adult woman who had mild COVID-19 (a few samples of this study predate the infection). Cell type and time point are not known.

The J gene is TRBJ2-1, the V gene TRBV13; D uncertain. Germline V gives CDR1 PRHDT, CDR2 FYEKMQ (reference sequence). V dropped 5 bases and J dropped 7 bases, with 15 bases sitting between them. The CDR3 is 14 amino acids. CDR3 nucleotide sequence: TGTGCCAGCAGCCTATCCTCCCCGGAGAATGAGCAGTTCTTC. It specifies CASSLSSPENEQFF.

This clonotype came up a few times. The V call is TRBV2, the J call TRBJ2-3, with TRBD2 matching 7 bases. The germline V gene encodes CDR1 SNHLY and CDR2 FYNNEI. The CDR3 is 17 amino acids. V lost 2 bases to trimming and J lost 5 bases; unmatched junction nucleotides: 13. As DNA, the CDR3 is TGTGCCAGCAGTGAAAGGGAGGGGACCTCCGGAGGAGATACGCAGTATTTT. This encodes CASSEREGTSGGDTQYF.

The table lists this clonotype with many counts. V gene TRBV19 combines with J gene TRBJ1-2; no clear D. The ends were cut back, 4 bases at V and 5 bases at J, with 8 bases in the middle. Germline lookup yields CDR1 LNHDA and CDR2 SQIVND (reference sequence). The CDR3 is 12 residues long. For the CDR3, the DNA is TGTGCCAGTAGTAGCCGGTTTTATGGCTACACCTTC. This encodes CASSSRFYGYTF.

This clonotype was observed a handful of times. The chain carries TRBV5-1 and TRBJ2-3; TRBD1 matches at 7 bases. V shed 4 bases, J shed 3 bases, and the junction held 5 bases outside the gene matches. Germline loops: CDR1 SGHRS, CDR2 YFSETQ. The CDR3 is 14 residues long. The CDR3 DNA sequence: TGCGCCAGCAGCCAGGACAGGAGGACAGATACGCAGTATTTT. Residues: CASSQDRRTDTQYF.

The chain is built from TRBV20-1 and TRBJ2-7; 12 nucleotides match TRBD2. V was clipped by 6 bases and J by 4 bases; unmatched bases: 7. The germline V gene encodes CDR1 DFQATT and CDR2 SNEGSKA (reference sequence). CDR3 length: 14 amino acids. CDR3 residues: CSASRGLAGYEQYF. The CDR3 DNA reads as TGCAGTGCCTCGAGGGGACTAGCGGGTTACGAGCAGTACTTC.

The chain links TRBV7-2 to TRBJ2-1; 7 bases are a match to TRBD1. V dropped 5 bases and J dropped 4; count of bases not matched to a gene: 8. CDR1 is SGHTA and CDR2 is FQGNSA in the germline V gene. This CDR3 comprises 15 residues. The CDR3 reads CASSPRQGYYNEQFF. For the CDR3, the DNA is TGTGCCAGCAGCCCCCGACAGGGTTATTACAATGAGCAGTTCTTC. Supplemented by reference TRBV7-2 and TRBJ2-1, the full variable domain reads GAGVSQSPSNKVTEKGKDVELRCDPISGHTALYWYRQSLGQGLEFLIYFQGNSAPDKSGLPSDRFSAERTGGSVSTLTIQRTQQEDSAVYLCASSPRQGYYNEQFFGPGTRLTVL.

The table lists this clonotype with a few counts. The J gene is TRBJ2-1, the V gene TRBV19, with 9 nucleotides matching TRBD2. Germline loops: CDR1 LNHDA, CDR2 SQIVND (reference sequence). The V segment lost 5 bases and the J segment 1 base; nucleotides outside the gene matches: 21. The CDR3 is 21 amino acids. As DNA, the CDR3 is TGTGCCAGTAGTCCCCGGCCGGGACAGCTAAAACTAGCGGGTTCCTACAATGAGCAGTTCTTC. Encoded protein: CASSPRPGQLKLAGSYNEQFF.

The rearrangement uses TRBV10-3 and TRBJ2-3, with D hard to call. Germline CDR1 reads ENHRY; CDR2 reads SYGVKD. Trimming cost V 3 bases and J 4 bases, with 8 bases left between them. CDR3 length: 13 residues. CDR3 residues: CAISDRGADTQYF. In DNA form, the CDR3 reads TGTGCCATCAGTGACCGTGGGGCAGATACGCAGTATTTT.

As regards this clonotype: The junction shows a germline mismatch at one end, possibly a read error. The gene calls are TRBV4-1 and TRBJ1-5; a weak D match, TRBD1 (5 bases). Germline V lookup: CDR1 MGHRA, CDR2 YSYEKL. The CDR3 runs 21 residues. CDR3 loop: CASSQSTLRGYRNYSHQPQHF. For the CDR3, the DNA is TGCGCCAGCAGCCAGTCAACGTTGAGGGGATACAGAAATTATAGCCATCAGCCCCAGCATTTT.

CDR3 loop: CASSQEGAGGLSDTQYF. The CDR3 nucleotides read TGCGCCAGCAGCCAAGAAGGGGCGGGGGGGCTCTCAGATACGCAGTATTTT. The chain is built from TRBV4-1 and TRBJ2-3, with TRBD2 matching 9 bases. The V segment lost 0 bases and the J segment 4 bases; nucleotides outside the gene matches: 8. Germline CDR1 MGHRA, CDR2 YSYEKL. The CDR3 runs to 17 residues.

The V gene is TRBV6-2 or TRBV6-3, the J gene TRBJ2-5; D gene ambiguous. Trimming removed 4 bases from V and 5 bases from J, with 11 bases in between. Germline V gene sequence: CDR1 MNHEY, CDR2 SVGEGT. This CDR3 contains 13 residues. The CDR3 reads CASSSLTWETQYF. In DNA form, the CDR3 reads TGTGCCAGCAGTTCCCTCACGTGGGAGACCCAGTACTTC.

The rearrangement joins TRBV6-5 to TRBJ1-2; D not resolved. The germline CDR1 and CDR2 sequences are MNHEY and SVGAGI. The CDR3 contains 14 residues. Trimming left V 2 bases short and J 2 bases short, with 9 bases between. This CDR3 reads CASSYVGPNYGYTF. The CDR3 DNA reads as TGTGCCAGCAGTTACGTGGGTCCGAACTATGGCTACACCTTC.

CDR3 coding DNA: TGTGCCAGCAGCCCCCGCGCTGGGACACCCACCGGGGAGCTGTTTTTT. Protein: CASSPRAGTPTGELFF. The chain employs TRBV9 and TRBJ2-2, with D tentatively TRBD1 (6 bases). Trimming stripped 4 bases from V and 4 bases from J, with 17 bases between. From germline, CDR1 is SGDLS and CDR2 YYNGEE. The CDR3 has 16 residues.

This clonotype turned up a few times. The CDR3 bases are TGTGCCAGCAGCACCCCTAGGGGGCACAGCAATGAGCAGTTCTTC. Translation: CASSTPRGHSNEQFF. The V call is TRBV7-9, the J call TRBJ2-1; 7 positions agree with TRBD1. This CDR3 has 15 amino acids. V lost 5 bases and J lost 6; bases outside the gene matches: 10. Germline V gene sequence: CDR1 SEHNR, CDR2 FQNEAQ (reference sequence).

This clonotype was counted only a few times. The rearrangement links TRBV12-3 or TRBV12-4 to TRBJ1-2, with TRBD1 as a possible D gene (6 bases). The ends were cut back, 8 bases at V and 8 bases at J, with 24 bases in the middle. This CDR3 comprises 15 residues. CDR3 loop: CASSPGRGRTEGYTF. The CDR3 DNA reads TGTGCCAGCTCCCCCGGGCGGGGAAGGACAGAAGGCTACACCTTC.

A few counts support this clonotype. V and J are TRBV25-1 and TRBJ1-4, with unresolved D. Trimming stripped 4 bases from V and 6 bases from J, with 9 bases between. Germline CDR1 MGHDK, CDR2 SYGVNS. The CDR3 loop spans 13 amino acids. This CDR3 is CASSVATHEKLFF. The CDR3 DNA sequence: TGTGCCAGCAGTGTCGCCACTCATGAAAAACTGTTTTTT.

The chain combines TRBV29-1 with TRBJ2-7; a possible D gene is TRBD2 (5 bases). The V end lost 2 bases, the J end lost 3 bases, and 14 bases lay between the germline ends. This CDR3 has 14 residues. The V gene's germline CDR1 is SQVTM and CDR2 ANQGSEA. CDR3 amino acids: CSVESGRNHYEQYF. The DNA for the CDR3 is TGCAGCGTTGAATCTGGGAGAAACCACTACGAGCAGTACTTC.

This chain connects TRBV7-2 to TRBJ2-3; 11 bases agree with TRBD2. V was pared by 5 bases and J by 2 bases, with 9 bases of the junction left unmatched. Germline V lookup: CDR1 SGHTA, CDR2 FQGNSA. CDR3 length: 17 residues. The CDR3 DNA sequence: TGTGCCAGCAGCCCCCGACTAGCGGGACTTTTCACAGATACGCAGTATTTT. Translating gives CASSPRLAGLFTDTQYF.

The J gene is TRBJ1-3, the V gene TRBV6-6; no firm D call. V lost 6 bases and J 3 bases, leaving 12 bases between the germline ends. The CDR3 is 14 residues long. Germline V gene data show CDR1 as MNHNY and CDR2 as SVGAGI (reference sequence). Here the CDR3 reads CASRAPWDGNTIYF. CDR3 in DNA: TGTGCCAGCAGGGCCCCCTGGGATGGAAACACCATATATTTT.

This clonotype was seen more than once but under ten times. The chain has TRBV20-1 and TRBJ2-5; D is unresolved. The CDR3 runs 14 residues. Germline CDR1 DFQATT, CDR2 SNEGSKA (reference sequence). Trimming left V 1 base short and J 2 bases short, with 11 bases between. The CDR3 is CSARGARSQETQYF. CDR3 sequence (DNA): TGCAGTGCTAGAGGGGCCCGCTCGCAAGAGACCCAGTACTTC.

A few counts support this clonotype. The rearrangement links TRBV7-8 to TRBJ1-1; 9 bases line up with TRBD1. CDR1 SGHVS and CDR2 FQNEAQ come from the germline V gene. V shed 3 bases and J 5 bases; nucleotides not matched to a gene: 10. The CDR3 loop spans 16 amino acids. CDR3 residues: CASSLRTGTGSTEAFF. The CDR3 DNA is TGTGCCAGCAGCTTGCGAACCGGGACAGGGTCGACTGAAGCTTTCTTT.

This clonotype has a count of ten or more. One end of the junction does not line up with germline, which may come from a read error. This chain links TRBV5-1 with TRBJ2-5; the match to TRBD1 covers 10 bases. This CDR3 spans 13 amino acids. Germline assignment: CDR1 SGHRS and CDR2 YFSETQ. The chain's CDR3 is CASSPTGGETQYF. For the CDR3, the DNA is TGTGCCAGCAGCCCGACAGGGGGCGAGACCCAGTACTTC.

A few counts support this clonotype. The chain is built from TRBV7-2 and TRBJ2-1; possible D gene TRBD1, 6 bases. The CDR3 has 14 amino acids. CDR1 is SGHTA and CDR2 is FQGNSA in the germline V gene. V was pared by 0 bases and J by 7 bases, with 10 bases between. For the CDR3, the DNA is TGTGCCAGCAGCTTAGCGTGGACAGTGAATGAGCAGTTCTTC. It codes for CASSLAWTVNEQFF.

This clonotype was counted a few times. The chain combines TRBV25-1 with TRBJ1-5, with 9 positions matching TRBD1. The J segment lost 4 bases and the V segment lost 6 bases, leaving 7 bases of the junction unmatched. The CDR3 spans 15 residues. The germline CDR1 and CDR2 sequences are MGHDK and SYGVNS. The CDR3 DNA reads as TGTGCCAGCAGCCCCTGGGACAGGGTTAATCAGCCCCAGCATTTT. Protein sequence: CASSPWDRVNQPQHF. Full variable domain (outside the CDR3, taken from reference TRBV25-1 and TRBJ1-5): EADIYQTPRYLVIGTGKKITLECSQTMGHDKMYWYQQDPGMELHLIHYSYGVNSTEKGDLSSESTVSRIRTEHFPLTLESARPSHTSQYLCASSPWDRVNQPQHFGDGTRLSIL.

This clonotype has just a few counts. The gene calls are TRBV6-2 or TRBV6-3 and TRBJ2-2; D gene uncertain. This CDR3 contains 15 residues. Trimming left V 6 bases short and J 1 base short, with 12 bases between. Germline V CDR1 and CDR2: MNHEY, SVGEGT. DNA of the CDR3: TGTGCCAGCAGCCTGACCCGAGGGAACACCGGGGAGCTGTTTTTT. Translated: CASSLTRGNTGELFF.

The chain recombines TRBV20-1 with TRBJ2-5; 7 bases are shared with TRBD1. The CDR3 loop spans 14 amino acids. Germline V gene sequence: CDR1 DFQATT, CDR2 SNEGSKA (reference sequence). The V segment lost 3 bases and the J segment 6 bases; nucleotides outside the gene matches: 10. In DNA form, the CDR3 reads TGCAGTGCTAGCCAAAACTACAGGGGAAAGACCCAGTACTTC. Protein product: CSASQNYRGKTQYF.

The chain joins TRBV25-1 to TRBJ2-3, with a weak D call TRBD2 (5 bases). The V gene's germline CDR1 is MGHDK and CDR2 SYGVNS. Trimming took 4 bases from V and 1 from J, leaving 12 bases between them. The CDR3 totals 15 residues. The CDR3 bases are TGTGCCAGCAGTGTTAGCGATACAGGCACAGATACGCAGTATTTT. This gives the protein CASSVSDTGTDTQYF.

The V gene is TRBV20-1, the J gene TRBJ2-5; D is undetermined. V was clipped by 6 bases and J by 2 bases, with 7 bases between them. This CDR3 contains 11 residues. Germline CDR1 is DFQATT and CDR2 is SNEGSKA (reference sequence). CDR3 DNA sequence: TGCAGTGCCTCCAGGCAAGAGACCCAGTACTTC. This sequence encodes CSASRQETQYF.